The rows below give T cell receptor beta chains drawn from one sample of a study of blood T cell repertoires in COVID-19. This table comes from immunoSEQ multiplex PCR, and its TCRdb copy is limited to in-frame clones, with some not included. The profile shows more than 85,000 clones, over 85% of them singletons. Sequencing was performed on peripheral blood. All receptors come from a woman in her 50s with COVID-19, enrolled during active disease. The CDR3 runs from the conserved cysteine through the conserved F or W. Each record gives: J gene, V gene, clone size, D gene, CDR3 DNA, CDR3 protein. D genes are given only for firm matches. Some rows mark clone size as missing; the rest say once, few, many or name a class of expanded clone.

J gene: TRBJ2-1; V gene: TRBV12-3/TRBV12-4; clone size: NA; D gene: TRBD1; CDR3 DNA: TGTGCCAGCAGTTTGGACAGGCGGCATGAGCAGTTCTTC; CDR3 protein: CASSLDRRHEQFF
J gene: TRBJ1-2; V gene: TRBV6-1; clone size: once; D gene: NA; CDR3 DNA: TGTGCCAGCAGTGAAGAGCCGCCTAACTATGGCTACACCTTC; CDR3 protein: CASSEEPPNYGYTF
J gene: TRBJ1-6; V gene: TRBV9; clone size: NA; D gene: TRBD1; CDR3 DNA: TGTGCCAGCCAGGGGGATTTGGATTCACCCCTCCACTTT; CDR3 protein: CASQGDLDSPLHF
J gene: TRBJ1-5; V gene: TRBV19; clone size: once; D gene: TRBD1; CDR3 DNA: TGTGCCAGTAGTTCTCAGCCGGGACAGGGGAATCAGCCCCAGCATTTT; CDR3 protein: CASSSQPGQGNQPQHF
J gene: TRBJ2-1; V gene: TRBV19; clone size: NA; D gene: TRBD1; CDR3 DNA: TGTGCCAGTAGTGGCAAACAGGGGGTCTTGTGGTTCTTC; CDR3 protein: CASSGKQGVLWFF
J gene: TRBJ1-1; V gene: TRBV18; clone size: NA; D gene: NA; CDR3 DNA: TGTGCCAGCTCACCGCACGGGGGAGGGGTAATGAACACTGAAGCTTTCTTT; CDR3 protein: CASSPHGGGVMNTEAFF
J gene: TRBJ2-5; V gene: TRBV11-3; clone size: once; D gene: TRBD2; CDR3 DNA: TGTGCCAGCAGCTTAGGCGGGGGGGAAGAGACCCAGTACTTC; CDR3 protein: CASSLGGGEETQYF
J gene: TRBJ2-1; V gene: TRBV9; clone size: NA; D gene: TRBD2; CDR3 DNA: TGTGCCAGCAGCGGACTAGCTTCCTACAATGAGCAGTTCTTC; CDR3 protein: CASSGLASYNEQFF
J gene: TRBJ1-6; V gene: TRBV7-9; clone size: NA; D gene: TRBD1; CDR3 DNA: TGTGCCAGCAGCTTAGCGACGGGACAGGGGGATTCACCCCTCCACTTT; CDR3 protein: CASSLATGQGDSPLHF
J gene: TRBJ1-1; V gene: TRBV27; clone size: NA; D gene: NA; CDR3 DNA: TGTGCCAGCAGTCCTCGGGGGGCGAACACTGAAGCTTTCTTT; CDR3 protein: CASSPRGANTEAFF
J gene: TRBJ2-3; V gene: TRBV7-2; clone size: NA; D gene: TRBD2; CDR3 DNA: TGTGCCAGCAGCGAGGGACTAGCGGGGTCCCCAGATACGCAGTATTTT; CDR3 protein: CASSEGLAGSPDTQYF
J gene: TRBJ1-2; V gene: TRBV25-1; clone size: once; D gene: NA; CDR3 DNA: TGTGCCAGCACCACGGGAGGGATCTATGGCTACACCTTC; CDR3 protein: CASTTGGIYGYTF
J gene: TRBJ1-3; V gene: TRBV18; clone size: NA; D gene: NA; CDR3 DNA: TGTGCCAGCTCACCAGATGCAACGGGGGGAAACACCATATATTTT; CDR3 protein: CASSPDATGGNTIYF
J gene: TRBJ1-1; V gene: TRBV11-3; clone size: NA; D gene: NA; CDR3 DNA: TGTGCCAGCACCCCCGGTGGGGCAGCCCTGAACACTGAAGCTTTCTTT; CDR3 protein: CASTPGGAALNTEAFF
J gene: TRBJ1-5; V gene: TRBV5-1; clone size: once; D gene: NA; CDR3 DNA: TGCGCCAGCAGCGTATATAGCAATCAGCCCCAGCATTTT; CDR3 protein: CASSVYSNQPQHF
J gene: TRBJ2-2; V gene: TRBV15; clone size: NA; D gene: TRBD1; CDR3 DNA: TGTGCCACCAGCGGGACAGGGGGATCCGGGGAGCTGTTTTTT; CDR3 protein: CATSGTGGSGELFF
J gene: TRBJ2-1; V gene: TRBV19; clone size: NA; D gene: TRBD1; CDR3 DNA: TGTGCCAGTAGTATAGGGCAGGGGGCGGACAATGAGCAGTTCTTC; CDR3 protein: CASSIGQGADNEQFF
J gene: TRBJ1-2; V gene: TRBV3-1/TRBV3-2; clone size: NA; D gene: NA; CDR3 DNA: TGTGCCAGCAGCCAAGGCCGAGGGGGGGAGGGCTACACCTTC; CDR3 protein: CASSQGRGGEGYTF
J gene: TRBJ1-2; V gene: TRBV14; clone size: NA; D gene: NA; CDR3 DNA: TGTGCCAGCAGGCAGATCGACAGCTATGGCTACACCTTC; CDR3 protein: CASRQIDSYGYTF
J gene: TRBJ1-1; V gene: TRBV11-2; clone size: few; D gene: TRBD1; CDR3 DNA: TGTGCCAGCAGCTGGACAGGGAACACTGAAGCTTTCTTT; CDR3 protein: CASSWTGNTEAFF
J gene: TRBJ1-1; V gene: TRBV19; clone size: once; D gene: NA; CDR3 DNA: TGTGCCAGTAAGGGTCAAGACAGATACCACACTGAAGCTTTCTTT; CDR3 protein: CASKGQDRYHTEAFF
J gene: TRBJ1-5; V gene: TRBV5-8; clone size: NA; D gene: NA; CDR3 DNA: TGTGCCAGCAGCTTGCCCCTCTATAGCAATCAGCCCCAGCATTTT; CDR3 protein: CASSLPLYSNQPQHF
J gene: TRBJ2-4; V gene: TRBV12-3/TRBV12-4; clone size: NA; D gene: NA; CDR3 DNA: TGTGCCAGCAGTTTGAGCCTTCAGTACTTC; CDR3 protein: CASSLSLQYF
J gene: TRBJ1-2; V gene: TRBV15; clone size: NA; D gene: TRBD1; CDR3 DNA: TGTGCCACCAGCAGACGTGGGACAGGGTCAGGGGGCTACACCTTC; CDR3 protein: CATSRRGTGSGGYTF
J gene: TRBJ1-2; V gene: TRBV7-8; clone size: NA; D gene: TRBD1; CDR3 DNA: TGTGCCAGCAGCTTAGAAACTGGGACAGCTAAAGGCTACACCTTC; CDR3 protein: CASSLETGTAKGYTF
J gene: TRBJ1-5; V gene: TRBV28; clone size: NA; D gene: NA; CDR3 DNA: TGTGCCAGCAGTTGGGGGGGGACCAATCAGCCCCAGCATTTT; CDR3 protein: CASSWGGTNQPQHF
J gene: TRBJ2-1; V gene: TRBV11-2; clone size: NA; D gene: TRBD2; CDR3 DNA: TGTGCCAGCACCCCAGCGGGGGGGCCAGGGAATGAGCAGTTCTTC; CDR3 protein: CASTPAGGPGNEQFF
J gene: TRBJ2-3; V gene: TRBV11-3; clone size: NA; D gene: TRBD2; CDR3 DNA: TGTGCCAGCAGCTTAGTGACTAGCGGGGTAGATACGCAGTATTTT; CDR3 protein: CASSLVTSGVDTQYF
J gene: TRBJ1-2; V gene: TRBV13; clone size: NA; D gene: NA; CDR3 DNA: TGTGCCAGCAGCCCAAGGGGCAGGGTCGACTATGGCTACACCTTC; CDR3 protein: CASSPRGRVDYGYTF
J gene: TRBJ1-1; V gene: TRBV30; clone size: NA; D gene: NA; CDR3 DNA: TGTGCCTGGAGTCCCCCACAGGGTGAAGCTTTCTTT; CDR3 protein: CAWSPPQGEAFF
J gene: TRBJ1-6; V gene: TRBV7-2; clone size: few; D gene: TRBD1; CDR3 DNA: TGTGCCAGCAGCCGGGACAGGGGACTCGAATCACCCCTCCACTTT; CDR3 protein: CASSRDRGLESPLHF
J gene: TRBJ2-3; V gene: TRBV6-5; clone size: NA; D gene: TRBD1; CDR3 DNA: TGTGCCAGCAGGTCAGGGGGTATCGCAGATACGCAGTATTTT; CDR3 protein: CASRSGGIADTQYF
J gene: TRBJ1-6; V gene: TRBV6-5; clone size: NA; D gene: TRBD1; CDR3 DNA: TGTGCCAGCAGCATGACAGGGGGTGGGAATTCACCCCTCCACTTT; CDR3 protein: CASSMTGGGNSPLHF
J gene: TRBJ2-1; V gene: TRBV7-2; clone size: NA; D gene: NA; CDR3 DNA: TGTGCCAGCAGCTCTCGACAGGGAGGCTTTAGCAATGAGCAGTTCTTC; CDR3 protein: CASSSRQGGFSNEQFF
J gene: TRBJ2-6; V gene: TRBV6-2/TRBV6-3; clone size: NA; D gene: TRBD1; CDR3 DNA: TGTGCCAGCAGTTCCCTGTCGGGACAGAGCATCTCTGGGGCCAACGTCCTGACTTTC; CDR3 protein: CASSSLSGQSISGANVLTF
J gene: TRBJ2-7; V gene: TRBV6-5; clone size: NA; D gene: NA; CDR3 DNA: TGTGCCAGCACCTCTGGGGGCAGTTACGAGCAGTACTTC; CDR3 protein: CASTSGGSYEQYF
J gene: TRBJ2-2; V gene: TRBV10-2; clone size: NA; D gene: TRBD2; CDR3 DNA: TGCGCCAGCAGCTTCAGTCCGGGGGGAGGAGGAACCGGGGAGCTGTTTTTT; CDR3 protein: CASSFSPGGGGTGELFF
J gene: TRBJ1-2; V gene: TRBV19; clone size: NA; D gene: NA; CDR3 DNA: TGTGCCAGTAGCACTATCGGCAGGGCTAACTATGGCTACACCTTC; CDR3 protein: CASSTIGRANYGYTF
J gene: TRBJ2-7; V gene: TRBV11-2; clone size: NA; D gene: TRBD2; CDR3 DNA: TGTGCCAGCAGCTTGAACGGAGTAGCGGGCGAGCAGTACTTC; CDR3 protein: CASSLNGVAGEQYF
J gene: TRBJ1-6; V gene: TRBV10-2; clone size: NA; D gene: TRBD1; CDR3 DNA: TGCGCCAGCAGTGAGGTGCAGGGGGGATCACCCCTCCACTTT; CDR3 protein: CASSEVQGGSPLHF
J gene: TRBJ2-4; V gene: TRBV7-2; clone size: NA; D gene: TRBD2; CDR3 DNA: TGTGCCAGCAGCTTAGACGGGAGGGCCAAAAACATTCAGTACTTC; CDR3 protein: CASSLDGRAKNIQYF
J gene: TRBJ2-5; V gene: TRBV18; clone size: NA; D gene: NA; CDR3 DNA: TGTGCCAGCTCACCACTCGCGGGGGCCGTTCAAGAGACCCAGTACTTC; CDR3 protein: CASSPLAGAVQETQYF
J gene: TRBJ1-5; V gene: TRBV5-8; clone size: NA; D gene: TRBD1; CDR3 DNA: TGTGCCAGCAGCACTCCCCCGGGACAGGGACGTCAGCCCCAGCATTTT; CDR3 protein: CASSTPPGQGRQPQHF
J gene: TRBJ1-6; V gene: TRBV7-9; clone size: NA; D gene: NA; CDR3 DNA: TGTGCCAGCAGCTCAGAGGAGGGCCCCTATAATTCACCCCTCCACTTT; CDR3 protein: CASSSEEGPYNSPLHF
J gene: TRBJ1-2; V gene: TRBV6-5; clone size: NA; D gene: NA; CDR3 DNA: TGTGCCAGCAGGAGGCGGGGGCTTCATGGCTACACCTTC; CDR3 protein: CASRRRGLHGYTF
J gene: TRBJ1-2; V gene: TRBV10-1; clone size: NA; D gene: NA; CDR3 DNA: TGCGCCAGCAGTGATACAGTCTATGGCTACACCTTC; CDR3 protein: CASSDTVYGYTF
J gene: TRBJ1-6; V gene: TRBV4-1; clone size: NA; D gene: NA; CDR3 DNA: TGCGCCAGCAGCCAATCAGGGTCTTCACCCCTCCACTTT; CDR3 protein: CASSQSGSSPLHF
J gene: TRBJ1-2; V gene: TRBV28; clone size: NA; D gene: NA; CDR3 DNA: TGTGCCAGCAGAGTGACGGACAGCAAGGGGGGCTACACCTTC; CDR3 protein: CASRVTDSKGGYTF
J gene: TRBJ2-1; V gene: TRBV3-1/TRBV3-2; clone size: NA; D gene: NA; CDR3 DNA: TGTGCCAGCAGCCAAGACTGGCGGGGCAATGAGCAGTTCTTC; CDR3 protein: CASSQDWRGNEQFF
J gene: TRBJ2-2; V gene: TRBV2; clone size: NA; D gene: NA; CDR3 DNA: TGTGCCAGCAACGAAGGAGGGAACACCGGGGAGCTGTTTTTT; CDR3 protein: CASNEGGNTGELFF
J gene: TRBJ1-1; V gene: TRBV10-3; clone size: NA; D gene: TRBD1; CDR3 DNA: TGTGCCATCACCGTGACAGGGAACATGAACACTGAAGCTTTCTTT; CDR3 protein: CAITVTGNMNTEAFF
J gene: TRBJ2-3; V gene: TRBV6-2/TRBV6-3; clone size: NA; D gene: TRBD2; CDR3 DNA: TGTGCCAGCAGTACCCTAGCGGGGGGCGGGACAGATACGCAGTATTTT; CDR3 protein: CASSTLAGGGTDTQYF
J gene: TRBJ1-2; V gene: TRBV3-1/TRBV3-2; clone size: many; D gene: NA; CDR3 DNA: TGTGCCAGCAGCCAAGCGGGGGTCTACTATGGCTACACCTTC; CDR3 protein: CASSQAGVYYGYTF
J gene: TRBJ2-5; V gene: TRBV11-3; clone size: NA; D gene: TRBD1; CDR3 DNA: TGTGCCAGCAGCCGCGGGACAGGGTATAGCGAGACCCAGTACTTC; CDR3 protein: CASSRGTGYSETQYF
J gene: TRBJ1-5; V gene: TRBV5-3; clone size: NA; D gene: TRBD1; CDR3 DNA: TGTGCCAGAAGCTGGAAACGAAGCCGCCGGGACAGGGGGCTAATGAGCAATCAGCCCCAGCATTTT; CDR3 protein: CARSWKRSRRDRGLMSNQPQHF
J gene: TRBJ1-2; V gene: TRBV28; clone size: NA; D gene: NA; CDR3 DNA: TGTGCCAGCAGACGTACCGGGACAATCTATGGCTACACCTTC; CDR3 protein: CASRRTGTIYGYTF